This record concerns one T cell receptor (beta chain) sequence. Measured with immunoSEQ multiplex PCR; TCRdb has only the in-frame clones, and not every one. The top ten clones hold 6.2% of a sample with 120,000 or so clones, 93% of them seen once. The data are from a study of T cell changes during pregnancy in multiple sclerosis. The sample in question was peripheral blood, obtained before pregnancy. This receptor was obtained from a female donor with multiple sclerosis, enrolled in a pregnancy study.

CDR3 DNA sequence: TGTGCCAGTAGGGCCAGCGGGGCCCCCTACGAGCAGTACTTC. Translated: CASRASGAPYEQYF. The chain employs TRBV19 and TRBJ2-7; 7 positions agree with TRBD2. The CDR3 loop spans 14 amino acids. Germline V gives CDR1 LNHDA, CDR2 SQIVND (reference sequence). The trim removed 6 bases at V and 2 bases at J, leaving 7 bases unmatched.